One sample yielded the 30 T cell receptor beta chains listed below, sequenced in a study of cytomegalovirus exposure and HLA in healthy donors. Assay used: immunoSEQ multiplex PCR; TCRdb lists only in-frame clones, some missing. Of over 200,000 clones listed, about 86% are singletons. Sequencing was carried out using PBMCs. Receptors were obtained from a woman aged 18-29 years in good health and CMV-seronegative.

The chain uses TRBV7-9 and TRBJ2-2; 8 nucleotides align to TRBD2. The germline CDR1 and CDR2 sequences are SEHNR and FQNEAQ (reference sequence). V lost 2 bases to trimming and J lost 4 bases; unmatched junction nucleotides: 6. The length of the CDR3 is 16 residues. CDR3 sequence (DNA): TGTGCCAGCAGCTTACTGCGGGAGGAGGGCACCGGGGAGCTGTTTTTT. The encoded protein is CASSLLREEGTGELFF. Full variable domain (missing parts from reference TRBV7-9 and TRBJ2-2): DTGVSQNPRHKITKRGQNVTFRCDPISEHNRLYWYRQTLGQGPEFLTYFQNEAQLEKSRLLSDRFSAERPKGSFSTLEIQRTEQGDSAMYLCASSLLREEGTGELFFGEGSRLTVL.

The genes are TRBV6-1 and TRBJ1-2; D is unresolved. The CDR3 is 14 amino acids. Germline CDR1 and CDR2: MNHNS and SASEGT. V was cut by 2 bases and J by 0 bases, with 7 bases left in between. DNA of the CDR3: TGTGCCAGCAGTGAATATCAGACTAACTATGGCTACACCTTC. This codes for CASSEYQTNYGYTF.

The CDR3 DNA follows: TGTGCCATCAGAGTCGGACAGGCGAACACCGGGGAGCTGTTTTTT. Residues: CAIRVGQANTGELFF. The chain carries TRBV10-3 and TRBJ2-2, with TRBD1 identical over 7 bases. This CDR3 region has 15 residues. Per germline, CDR1 ENHRY and CDR2 SYGVKD. V gave up 6 bases and J gave up 0 bases; unmatched junction bases: 4.

The genes are TRBV28 and TRBJ2-7, with 8 bases that match TRBD1. Germline V CDR1 and CDR2: MDHEN, SYDVKM. This CDR3 region has 17 residues. Germline trimming cut 4 bases from V and 6 bases from J; bases unmatched to any gene: 17. The DNA for the CDR3 is TGTGCCAGCAGTTCCGGACAGGGTGGCGTAGTCGGGTCCGAGCAGTACTTC. Its translation is CASSSGQGGVVGSEQYF.

This clone was detected many times. The V and J genes are TRBV27 and TRBJ1-2; TRBD1 matches 8 bases. This CDR3 spans 12 amino acids. The V segment lost 11 bases and the J segment 2 bases; nucleotides outside the gene matches: 4. The V gene's germline CDR1 is MNHEY and CDR2 SMNVEV (reference sequence). The CDR3 here is CASRQGNYGYTF. CDR3 DNA: TGTGCCTCCCGACAGGGGAACTATGGCTACACCTTC.

There are a few counts of this clone. Other DNA sequences from this sample encode an identical CDR3 as well. This chain links TRBV28 with TRBJ2-7, with 8 bases fitting TRBD1. The CDR3 is 12 amino acids. Trimming cost V 8 bases and J 2 bases; bases outside gene matches: 2. The germline CDR1 and CDR2 sequences are MDHEN and SYDVKM. This chain's CDR3 is CASRQGTYEQYF. The DNA of the CDR3 is TGTGCCAGCCGACAGGGGACCTACGAGCAGTACTTC.

The chain uses TRBV6-5 and TRBJ2-6, with a possible D match to TRBD1 (6 bases). Germline-derived CDR1 and CDR2 are MNHEY and SVGAGI. Trimming took off 6 bases at V and 7 bases at J, with 16 bases between the two ends. CDR3 length equals 15 residues. This CDR3 is CASSRNRDGANVLTF. CDR3 nucleotide sequence: TGTGCCAGCAGCCGCAACAGGGATGGAGCCAACGTCCTGACTTTC.

The chain carries TRBV5-1 and TRBJ1-1, with D possibly TRBD1 on 5 matching bases. This CDR3 contains 17 residues. The ends were cut back, 1 base at V and 5 bases at J, with 21 bases in the middle. Germline V gene lookup returns CDR1 SGHRS and CDR2 YFSETQ. CDR3 in DNA: TGCGCCAGCAGCTTGTCGGCCGGGGGTCAGAGGGTAACTGAAGCTTTCTTT. Protein sequence: CASSLSAGGQRVTEAFF.

The J gene is TRBJ1-4, the V gene TRBV28, with 11 bases matching TRBD1. Germline CDR1 MDHEN, CDR2 SYDVKM. V gave up 5 bases and J gave up 7 bases; unmatched junction bases: 9. The CDR3 loop spans 16 amino acids. The CDR3 loop reads CASSSSWTGGIEKLFF. CDR3 bases: TGTGCCAGCAGTAGCTCCTGGACAGGGGGCATTGAAAAACTGTTTTTT.

The genes are TRBV5-4 and TRBJ2-3, with TRBD1 matching 7 bases. This CDR3 is 15 amino acids long. V dropped 4 bases and J dropped 0; count of bases not matched to a gene: 5. Germline V lookup: CDR1 SGHNT, CDR2 YYREEE (reference sequence). In DNA, the CDR3 is TGTGCCAGCAGCGAGGGGGCTCTTAGCACAGATACGCAGTATTTT. Protein product: CASSEGALSTDTQYF.

The CDR3 region has the DNA TGTGCCAGCAGCTTTGGGGCAGGAGACACTGAAGCTTTCTTT. Translating gives CASSFGAGDTEAFF. The chain employs TRBV7-9 and TRBJ1-1; tentative D call: TRBD1 (5 bases). Germline CDR1 SEHNR, CDR2 FQNEAQ (reference sequence). There are 14 residues in the CDR3. The ends were cut back, 3 bases at V and 3 bases at J, with 11 bases in the middle.

J is TRBJ1-2 and V is TRBV21-1; the DNA was not used to check the table's D call, TRBD1. TRBV21-1 represents a pseudogene. This CDR3 comprises 16 residues. For the CDR3, the DNA is TGTGCCAGCAGCAAAGGGGGGACAGGGGGCGGCTATGGCTACACCTTC. Protein product: CASSKGGTGGGYGYTF.

The genes are TRBV14 and TRBJ2-2; no definite D call. V gave up 2 bases and J gave up 1 base, with 14 bases separating them. Germline V gene sequence: CDR1 SGHDN, CDR2 FVKESK. This CDR3 region has 17 residues. CDR3 DNA: TGTGCCAGCAGCCAACTCAACAGTTTGATGAACACCGGGGAGCTGTTTTTT. Translation gives CASSQLNSLMNTGELFF.

The J gene is TRBJ2-1, the V gene TRBV7-8, with a tentative D call TRBD2 (10 bases). The length of the CDR3 is 21 residues. Trimming left V 5 bases short and J 6 bases short, with 35 bases between. Germline CDR1 and CDR2: SGHVS and FQNEAQ. The CDR3 sequence is CASSPRQGGRAGGPRGNEQFF. In DNA form, the CDR3 reads TGTGCCAGCAGCCCCCGACAGGGGGGGAGAGCGGGAGGGCCCAGGGGCAATGAGCAGTTCTTC.

The DNA for the CDR3 is TGTGCCAGCAGCTCTCAGGCGCAGCCCCAGCATTTT. This encodes CASSSQAQPQHF. J is TRBJ1-5 and V is TRBV7-9; no clear D gene. The CDR3 contains 12 residues. The germline CDR1 and CDR2 sequences are SEHNR and FQNEAQ (reference sequence). With 4 bases removed from V and 7 bases from J, the gap between germline ends came to 8 bases.

This rearrangement joins TRBV27 to TRBJ2-7; D uncertain. V was cut by 3 bases and J by 0 bases, with 9 bases left in between. Germline lookup yields CDR1 MNHEY and CDR2 SMNVEV (reference sequence). The CDR3 has 14 residues. In DNA form, the CDR3 reads TGTGCCAGCAGTTTGTCCTTGAGCTCCTACGAGCAGTACTTC. Translating it yields CASSLSLSSYEQYF.

This clone came up once. This chain joins TRBV5-1 and TRBJ2-5; 8 bases line up with TRBD1. The CDR3 sequence is 16 residues long. Trimming at V came to 3 bases and at J to 3 bases, leaving 10 bases not matched to a gene. CDR1 is SGHRS and CDR2 is YFSETQ in the germline V gene. The DNA for the CDR3 is TGCGCCAGCAGCTGGGACAGGTGGACACCGAAAGAGACCCAGTACTTC. It yields the protein CASSWDRWTPKETQYF.

The CDR3 protein is CASSLGEAAPQHF. The CDR3 DNA sequence: TGTGCCAGCAGCTTGGGGGAGGCGGCGCCCCAGCATTTT. The rearrangement joins TRBV5-6 to TRBJ1-5; D gene unclear. This CDR3 has 13 residues. Trimming took off 0 bases at V and 9 bases at J, with 10 bases between the two ends. Germline V lookup: CDR1 SGHDT, CDR2 YYEEEE. The whole variable domain, remainder taken from reference TRBV5-6 and TRBJ1-5, is DAGVTQSPTHLIKTRGQQVTLRCSPKSGHDTVSWYQQALGQGPQFIFQYYEEEERQRGNFPDRFSGHQFPNYSSELNVNALLLGDSALYLCASSLGEAAPQHFGDGTRLSIL.

The rearrangement links TRBV9 to TRBJ2-3; the D is unclear. Germline CDR1 and CDR2: SGDLS and YYNGEE. Trimming pared 0 bases from V and 1 base from J, leaving 9 bases between. This CDR3 contains 15 residues. CDR3 nucleotides: TGTGCCAGCAGCGTAGAGGATGGAGGCACAGATACGCAGTATTTT. Amino acid sequence: CASSVEDGGTDTQYF.

This clone has a single count. The CDR3 loop is CASSRRAGGLSYEQYF. CDR3 nucleotide sequence: TGTGCCAGCAGCCGTAGAGCGGGAGGGCTTAGCTACGAGCAGTACTTC. The V gene is TRBV28, the J gene TRBJ2-7, with 10 bases identical to TRBD2. Germline V gives CDR1 MDHEN, CDR2 SYDVKM. V trimming: 6 bases; J trimming: 3 bases; junction bases outside the gene matches: 11. The length of the CDR3 is 16 residues.

The V gene is TRBV11-2, the J gene TRBJ2-3; no clear D. Germline V gene sequence: CDR1 SGHAT, CDR2 FQNNGV. V shed 8 bases and J shed 5 bases, with 23 bases lying between them. The CDR3 contains 16 residues. The CDR3 DNA sequence: TGTGCCAGCCTACCCGAATATGAGGCGGTTCTAGATACGCAGTATTTT. It translates to CASLPEYEAVLDTQYF.

There are many counts of this clone. The gene calls are TRBV15 and TRBJ2-7, with 12 positions matching TRBD2. V was clipped by 1 base and J by 2 bases; unmatched bases: 0. CDR3 size: 15 residues. Looked up from germline, CDR1 is LNHNV and CDR2 is YYDKDF (reference sequence). CDR3: CATSRGLAGAYEQYF. CDR3 DNA sequence: TGTGCCACCAGCAGAGGACTAGCGGGGGCCTACGAGCAGTACTTC.

The chain joins TRBV27 to TRBJ1-1; TRBD1 might be the D (6 bases). The V end was cut by 6 bases, the J end by 3 bases, with 14 bases between. CDR1 MNHEY and CDR2 SMNVEV come from the germline V gene (reference sequence). CDR3 length equals 14 residues. The CDR3 sequence is CASRLTGEDTEAFF. Written as DNA, the CDR3 is TGTGCCAGCAGATTGACAGGAGAGGACACTGAAGCTTTCTTT.

This clone has only a few counts. J is TRBJ2-5 and V is TRBV4-1; 8 bases map to TRBD1. The CDR3 contains 15 residues. Per germline, CDR1 MGHRA and CDR2 YSYEKL. Unmatched junction bases numbered 5, after V lost 0 bases and J lost 5 bases. The CDR3 loop reads CASSQEGQGWETQYF. The CDR3 nucleotides are TGCGCCAGCAGCCAAGAAGGACAGGGTTGGGAGACCCAGTACTTC.

The V gene is TRBV11-2, the J gene TRBJ2-7, with 7 bases that match TRBD2. The germline CDR1 and CDR2 sequences are SGHAT and FQNNGV. The CDR3 runs 13 residues. J lost 3 bases, V lost 5 bases, and 4 bases had no gene match. The CDR3 is CASSPWGGYEQYF. CDR3 sequence (DNA): TGTGCCAGCAGCCCATGGGGGGGCTACGAGCAGTACTTC.

V usage is TRBV4-1 and J usage is TRBJ2-7; TRBD1 matches 9 bases. The V segment lost 2 bases and the J segment 2 bases; nucleotides outside the gene matches: 4. The germline V gene encodes CDR1 MGHRA and CDR2 YSYEKL. The CDR3 contains 15 residues. CDR3 protein: CASSQKGQGTYEQYF. As DNA, the CDR3 is TGCGCCAGCAGCCAAAAAGGACAGGGGACCTACGAGCAGTACTTC.

V gene TRBV27 combines with J gene TRBJ2-7; 14 bases are shared with TRBD2. With V trimmed by 1 base and J by 3 bases, 2 bases remained unmatched. The CDR3 is made up of 16 amino acids. Per the germline V gene, CDR1 is MNHEY and CDR2 is SMNVEV (reference sequence). The CDR3 bases are TGTGCCAGCAGTTTATGGGGACTAGCGGGAGTCTACGAGCAGTACTTC. Protein product: CASSLWGLAGVYEQYF.

The rearrangement links TRBV27 to TRBJ2-1; no clear D gene. The CDR3 spans 17 residues. V lost 3 bases and J 4 bases, leaving 19 bases between the germline ends. Germline V gives CDR1 MNHEY, CDR2 SMNVEV (reference sequence). CDR3 DNA: TGTGCCAGCAGTTTCCGTAGTGGAGCGAGAAGTTACAATGAGCAGTTCTTC. Translation gives CASSFRSGARSYNEQFF.

The chain couples TRBV28 to TRBJ2-7; 8 bases align to TRBD1. The V segment lost 6 bases and the J segment 6 bases; nucleotides outside the gene matches: 13. The length of the CDR3 is 15 residues. The V gene's germline CDR1 is MDHEN and CDR2 SYDVKM. CDR3 amino acids: CASSLHPGQESEQYF. CDR3 nucleotide sequence: TGTGCCAGCAGCCTCCACCCGGGACAGGAGTCCGAGCAGTACTTC.

The chain recombines TRBV4-2 with TRBJ1-5, with D possibly TRBD1 on 5 matching bases. This CDR3 contains 14 residues. Germline CDR1 and CDR2: LGHNA and YNFKEQ. The V gene lost 0 bases and the J gene lost 7 bases, with 10 bases spanning the gap. Written as DNA, the CDR3 is TGTGCCAGCAGCCAAGATACAGGCGACCAGCCCCAGCATTTT. It yields the protein CASSQDTGDQPQHF.